A single sample gave rise to the 13 T cell receptor beta chains below, sequenced in a study of blood T cell repertoires in COVID-19. Sequencing was performed with immunoSEQ multiplex PCR; in TCRdb, only in-frame clones are kept and a portion is missing. The sample includes approximately 27,000 clones, roughly 88% of them seen just once. The specimen was peripheral blood. These receptors all stem from a man in his 70s with acute or convalescent COVID-19.

This rearrangement joins TRBV24-1 to TRBJ2-5, with D perhaps matching TRBD1 (6 bases). Trimming left V 5 bases short and J 1 base short, with 13 bases between. Looked up from germline, CDR1 is KGHDR and CDR2 is SFDVKD. The CDR3 runs to 15 residues. This CDR3 reads CATSAGVGAQETQYF. The CDR3 coding sequence is TGTGCCACCAGTGCTGGGGTGGGGGCCCAAGAGACCCAGTACTTC.

The gene calls are TRBV20-1 and TRBJ2-7; possible D gene TRBD2, 6 bases. Trimming pared 3 bases from V and 7 bases from J, leaving 16 bases between. CDR1 DFQATT and CDR2 SNEGSKA come from the germline V gene (reference sequence). This CDR3 comprises 13 residues. CDR3 sequence: CSASYSPGGEQYF. The CDR3 DNA reads as TGCAGTGCTAGTTACAGTCCTGGGGGGGAGCAGTACTTC.

The chain recombines TRBV9 with TRBJ1-2; D possibly corresponds to TRBD1 (6 bases). Germline CDR1 is SGDLS and CDR2 is YYNGEE. The CDR3 is 15 amino acids. The V end lost 4 bases, the J end lost 4 bases, and 17 bases lay between the germline ends. CDR3 DNA: TGTGCCAGCAGCACCACGCTGACAGGAGGCTATGGCTACACCTTC. Protein sequence: CASSTTLTGGYGYTF.

The CDR3, as DNA: TGTGCCAGTAGTATCCCAGGGGGCCAGCAGTACTTC. It codes for CASSIPGGQQYF. This rearrangement joins TRBV19 to TRBJ2-7, with TRBD1 matching 8 bases. J lost 8 bases, V lost 3 bases, and 3 bases had no gene match. The CDR3 covers 12 residues. CDR1 is LNHDA, CDR2 SQIVND, per germline (reference sequence).

This clone qualifies as medium-sized. This CDR3 is CASSIAGTGGYGYTF. The CDR3 DNA follows: TGTGCCAGTAGTATAGCCGGGACAGGGGGCTATGGCTACACCTTC. V usage is TRBV19 and J usage is TRBJ1-2, with 11 bases fitting TRBD1. The germline V gene encodes CDR1 LNHDA and CDR2 SQIVND (reference sequence). V lost 1 base and J lost 4; bases outside the gene matches: 2. The CDR3 runs 15 residues.

This clone was seen a handful of times. The chain combines TRBV6-6 with TRBJ1-1; D is uncertain. CDR1 and CDR2 (germline): MNHNY, SVGAGI (reference sequence). Trimming left V 2 bases short and J 4 bases short, with 8 bases between. This CDR3 is 13 amino acids long. Written as DNA, the CDR3 is TGTGCCAGCAGTTACCAGGTGGTCACTGAAGCTTTCTTT. As protein: CASSYQVVTEAFF.

This clone was detected a few times. The chain carries TRBV7-2 and TRBJ1-1, with 8 bases aligning to TRBD1. CDR3 length equals 18 residues. CDR1 and CDR2 from the germline V gene are SGHTA and FQGNSA. The ends lost 2 bases at V and 2 bases at J; junction bases unmatched: 13. The CDR3 is CASSLRMGTGALNTEAFF. Here the CDR3 DNA reads TGTGCCAGCAGCTTAAGGATGGGGACAGGTGCTTTAAACACTGAAGCTTTCTTT. The entire variable domain, with the rest obtained from reference TRBV7-2 and TRBJ1-1, is as follows: GAGVSQSPSNKVTEKGKDVELRCDPISGHTALYWYRQSLGQGLEFLIYFQGNSAPDKSGLPSDRFSAERTGGSVSTLTIQRTQQEDSAVYLCASSLRMGTGALNTEAFFGQGTRLTVV.

The V and J genes are TRBV7-3 and TRBJ2-1; a possible D gene is TRBD2 (5 bases). The germline gives CDR1 SGHTA, CDR2 FQGTGA. The ends were cut back, 3 bases at V and 2 bases at J, with 17 bases in the middle. The CDR3 has 17 residues. The CDR3 spells CASSLASVSGTYNEQFF. The CDR3 DNA follows: TGTGCCAGCAGCTTGGCGTCGGTAAGCGGAACCTACAATGAGCAGTTCTTC.

The DNA for the CDR3 is TGTGCCAGTAGTCGGGAGAGAGGTGGCACTGAAGCTTTCTTT. As protein: CASSRERGGTEAFF. The chain couples TRBV19 to TRBJ1-1; D ambiguous. V was clipped by 5 bases and J by 4 bases, with 14 bases between them. The CDR3 totals 14 residues. Germline V CDR1 and CDR2: LNHDA, SQIVND (reference sequence).

The chain is built from TRBV11-3 and TRBJ2-1; no clear D. In germline, CDR1 is SGHNT, CDR2 YENEEA. Trimming removed 0 bases from V and 7 bases from J, with 10 bases in between. This CDR3 is 14 amino acids long. The CDR3 sequence is CASSLDGFQNEQFF. CDR3 DNA: TGTGCCAGCAGCTTAGACGGGTTCCAAAATGAGCAGTTCTTC. Based on the CDR3 plus reference TRBV11-3 and TRBJ2-1, the full variable domain is EAGVVQSPRYKIIEKKQPVAFWCNPISGHNTLYWYLQNLGQGPELLIRYENEEAVDDSQLPKDRFSAERLKGVDSTLKIQPAELGDSAVYLCASSLDGFQNEQFFGPGTRLTVL.

This chain links TRBV15 with TRBJ2-1, with no clear D. The CDR3 contains 17 residues. Germline CDR1 is LNHNV and CDR2 is YYDKDF (reference sequence). V was pared by 1 base and J by 4 bases, with 17 bases between. DNA for the CDR3: TGTGCCACCAGCAGAGGCCGCGGAGACGCAAGGTACAATGAGCAGTTCTTC. It codes for CATSRGRGDARYNEQFF.

The chain uses TRBV7-2 and TRBJ1-1, with D possibly matching TRBD1 (5 bases). The CDR3 consists of 15 residues. Trimming removed 5 bases at V and 5 bases at J, with 18 bases between. Germline V gene data show CDR1 as SGHTA and CDR2 as FQGNSA. Written as DNA, the CDR3 is TGTGCCAGCAGCCCTTACGTTGCAGGGTTGACTGAAGCTTTCTTT. It is translated as CASSPYVAGLTEAFF.

The chain uses TRBV15 and TRBJ2-7; 7 nucleotides match TRBD2. V trimming: 5 bases; J trimming: 2 bases; junction bases outside the gene matches: 9. The CDR3 length is 15 residues. The germline gives CDR1 LNHNV, CDR2 YYDKDF (reference sequence). The CDR3 region is CATSPAPAGAYEQYF. CDR3 bases: TGTGCCACCAGCCCCGCCCCCGCGGGAGCCTACGAGCAGTACTTC. The full variable domain, with the rest looked up from reference TRBV15 and TRBJ2-7, is DAMVIQNPRYQVTQFGKPVTLSCSQTLNHNVMYWYQQKSSQAPKLLFHYYDKDFNNEADTPDNFQSRRPNTSFCFLDIRSPGLGDTAMYLCATSPAPAGAYEQYFGPGTRLTVT.